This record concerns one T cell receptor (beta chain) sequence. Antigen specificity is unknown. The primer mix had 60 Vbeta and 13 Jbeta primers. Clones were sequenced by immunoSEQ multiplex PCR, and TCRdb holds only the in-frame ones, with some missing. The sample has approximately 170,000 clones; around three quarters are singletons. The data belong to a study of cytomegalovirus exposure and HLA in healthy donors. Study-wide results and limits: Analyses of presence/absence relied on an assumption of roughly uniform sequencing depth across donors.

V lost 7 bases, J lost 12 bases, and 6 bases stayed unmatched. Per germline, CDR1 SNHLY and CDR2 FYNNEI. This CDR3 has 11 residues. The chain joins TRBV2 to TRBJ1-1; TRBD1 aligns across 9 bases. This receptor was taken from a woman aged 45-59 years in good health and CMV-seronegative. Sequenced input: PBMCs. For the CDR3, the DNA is TGTGCCAGCAATAGGGACAGGGATACTTTCTTT. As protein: CASNRDRDTFF.